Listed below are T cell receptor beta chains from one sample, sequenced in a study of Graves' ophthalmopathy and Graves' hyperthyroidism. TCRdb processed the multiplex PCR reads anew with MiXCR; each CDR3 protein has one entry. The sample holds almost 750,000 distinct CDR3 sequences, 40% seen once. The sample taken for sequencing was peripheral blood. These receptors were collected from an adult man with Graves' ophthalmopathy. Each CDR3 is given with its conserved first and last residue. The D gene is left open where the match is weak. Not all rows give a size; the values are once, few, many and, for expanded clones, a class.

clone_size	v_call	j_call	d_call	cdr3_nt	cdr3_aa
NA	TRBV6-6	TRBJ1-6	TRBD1	TGTGCCAGCAGTTACCTGGGACAGAGGGGATCAAAGGAACCCCTCCACTTT	CASSYLGQRGSKEPLHF
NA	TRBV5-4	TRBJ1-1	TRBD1	TGTGCCAGCAGGTCCGGGACAGGGGGCGCCGGCACTGAAGCTTTCTTT	CASRSGTGGAGTEAFF
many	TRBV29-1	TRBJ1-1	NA	TGCAGCGCCCTTGGGAAGGTGACGAACACTGAAGCTTTCTTT	CSALGKVTNTEAFF
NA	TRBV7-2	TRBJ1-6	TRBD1	TGTGCCAGCAGCCAAACCGAGAGACAGGGTATGAATTCACCCCTCCACTTT	CASSQTERQGMNSPLHF
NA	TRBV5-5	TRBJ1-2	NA	TGTGCCAGCAGCGTTGGGGACGGTTACTATGGCTACACCTTC	CASSVGDGYYGYTF
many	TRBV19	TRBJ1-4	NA	TGTGCCAGTAATGGACATCACCTAGACGGTGAAAAACTGTTTTTT	CASNGHHLDGEKLFF
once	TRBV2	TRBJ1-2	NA	TGTGCCAGCGTTAGGGACGGGAACTATGGCTACACCTTC	CASVRDGNYGYTF
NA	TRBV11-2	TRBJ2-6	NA	TGTGCCAGCTCACCTCGGGTTTCTGGGGCCAACGTCCTGACTTTC	CASSPRVSGANVLTF
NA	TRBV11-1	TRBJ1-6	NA	TGTGCCAGCAGATACTCGGGGGAGGCCCTCCACTTT	CASRYSGEALHF
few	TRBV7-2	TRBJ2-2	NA	TGTGCCAGCAGCTATCGGACAGTTCTCGTCGGGGAGCTGTTTTTT	CASSYRTVLVGELFF
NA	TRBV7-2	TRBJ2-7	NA	TGTGCCAGCAGCTTAGACAGGGTTTCAGCCTACGAGCAGTACTTC	CASSLDRVSAYEQYF
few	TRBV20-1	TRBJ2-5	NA	TGCAGTGCTAGACCCGAACCGATTAAGGATTTCAGGCGGAAGGAGACCCAGTACTTC	CSARPEPIKDFRRKETQYF
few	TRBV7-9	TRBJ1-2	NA	TGTGCCAGCAGCTTGTCCCCTCCGGACGGCTACACCTTC	CASSLSPPDGYTF
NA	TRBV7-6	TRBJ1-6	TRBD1	TGTGCCAGCAGTCGGACAGGGGCGAGCTCCTATAATTCACCCCTCCACTTT	CASSRTGASSYNSPLHF
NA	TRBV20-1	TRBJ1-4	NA	TGCAGTGCCAGCCCGGACCAGGTTCGAAAACTGTTTTTT	CSASPDQVRKLFF
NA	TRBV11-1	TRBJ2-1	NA	TGTGCCAGCAGCTTGGGGGGGGCGAGGGACAATGAGCAGTTCTTC	CASSLGGARDNEQFF
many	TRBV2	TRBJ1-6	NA	TGTGCCAGCAGTGACCCAAGATCACCCCTCCACTTT	CASSDPRSPLHF
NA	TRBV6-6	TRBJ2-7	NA	TGTGCCAGCAGGCCAGGGATCCGCGAGCAGTACTTC	CASRPGIREQYF
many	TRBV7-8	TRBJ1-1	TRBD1	TGTGCCAGCAGCTTATGGCTGACAGGGGCCAACACTGAAGCTTTCTTT	CASSLWLTGANTEAFF
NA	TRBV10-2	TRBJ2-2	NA	TGCGCCAGCAGTGAGTCGCAGATCCAAAGGGGCCTGTTTTTT	CASSESQIQRGLFF
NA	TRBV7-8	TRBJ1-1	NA	TGTGCCAGCAGTTCCAAACTCACTGAAGCTTTCTTT	CASSSKLTEAFF
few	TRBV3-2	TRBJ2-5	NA	TGTGCCAGCAGCCAAGATCAGGCTAGCGTAGAGACCCAGTACTTC	CASSQDQASVETQYF
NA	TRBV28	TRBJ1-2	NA	TGTGCCAGCAGCGCAGGGGACTCCTATGGCTACACCTTC	CASSAGDSYGYTF
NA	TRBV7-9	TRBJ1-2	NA	TGTGCCAGCAGCTCCAGCGGGAGGCGCAACTATGGCTACACCTTC	CASSSSGRRNYGYTF
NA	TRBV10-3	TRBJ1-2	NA	TGTGCCATCAGTGAGTCGAACTATGGCTACGCCTTC	CAISESNYGYAF
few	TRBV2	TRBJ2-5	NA	TGTGCCAGCAGTGAGACGCCGGGGGCTACTCAAGAGACCCAGTACTTC	CASSETPGATQETQYF
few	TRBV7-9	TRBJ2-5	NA	TGTGCCAGCAGCTTACGTGGGATCCAAGAGACCCAGTACTTC	CASSLRGIQETQYF
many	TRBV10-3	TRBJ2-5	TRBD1	TGTGCCACCCACGGGACAGGGATTGGGGAGACCCAGTACTTC	CATHGTGIGETQYF
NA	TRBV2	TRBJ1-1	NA	TGTGCCAGCAGACCCGGGACAACTAGAACCTCTACGGAGGCTTTCTTT	CASRPGTTRTSTEAFF
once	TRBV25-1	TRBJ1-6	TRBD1	TGTGCCAGCAGTTTAGGACAGGGGGCTCTAGGTTCACCCCTCCACTTT	CASSLGQGALGSPLHF
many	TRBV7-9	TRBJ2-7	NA	TGTGCCAGCGAATCCCCTGAAATCGGGGCGTACGAGCAGTACTTC	CASESPEIGAYEQYF
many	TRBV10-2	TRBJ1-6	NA	TGCGCCAGCAGTGAGCGCGGGGGCAGGGAAGCTTCACCCCTCCACTTT	CASSERGGREASPLHF
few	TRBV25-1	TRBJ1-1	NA	TGTGCCAGCAGTCAGGTCGGTATAGCTTTCTTT	CASSQVGIAFF
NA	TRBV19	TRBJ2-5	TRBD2	TGTGCCTCCCGACTAGCGGGGGTCGGAACCGGGGAGACCCAGTACTTC	CASRLAGVGTGETQYF
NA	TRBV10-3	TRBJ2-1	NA	TGTGCCATCAGTGAGGAGGGGCGGGGCGATGAGCAGTTCTTC	CAISEEGRGDEQFF
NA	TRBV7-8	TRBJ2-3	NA	TGTGCCAGCAGCCCCCAGTTGGCAGATACGCAGTATTTT	CASSPQLADTQYF
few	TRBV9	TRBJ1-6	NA	TGTGCCAGCAGCGGCGATCAAGGGGCCCAAAATTCACCCCTCCACTTT	CASSGDQGAQNSPLHF
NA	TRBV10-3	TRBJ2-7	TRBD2	TGTGCCATCAGAGCCTCACTAGCGGGTCTCGACGAGCAGTACTTC	CAIRASLAGLDEQYF
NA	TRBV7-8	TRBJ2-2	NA	TGTGCCAGCAGCTTAGCGATGAACACCGGGGAGCTGTTTTTT	CASSLAMNTGELFF
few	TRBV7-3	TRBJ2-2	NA	TGTGCCAGCAGCTTATACGACGGATACACCGGGGAGCTGTTTTTT	CASSLYDGYTGELFF
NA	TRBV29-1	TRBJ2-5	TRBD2	TGCAGCTACCGGACTAGCGGGTTGCGGCAAGAGACCCAGTACTTC	CSYRTSGLRQETQYF
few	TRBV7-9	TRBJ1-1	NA	TGTGCCAGCAGCTCGACTTTGAACACTGAAGCTTTCTTT	CASSSTLNTEAFF
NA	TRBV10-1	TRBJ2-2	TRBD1	TGCGCCAGCAGTGAACAGGGGGAGAACACCGGGGAGCTGTTTTTT	CASSEQGENTGELFF
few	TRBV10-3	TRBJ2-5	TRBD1	TGTGCCAGCAGACAGGGCATGCCAGAGACCCAGTACTTC	CASRQGMPETQYF
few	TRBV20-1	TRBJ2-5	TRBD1	TGCAGTGCTAGGGACAGGGGGCGCGGTGAGACCCAGTACTTC	CSARDRGRGETQYF
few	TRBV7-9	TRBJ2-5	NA	TGTGCCAGCAGCTTAGGTCTCGGGGTGGGGATCCGAGGCGGGACCCAGTACTTC	CASSLGLGVGIRGGTQYF
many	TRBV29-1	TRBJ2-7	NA	TGCAGCGTTCTCCGCGGGCCCTACGAGCAGTACTTC	CSVLRGPYEQYF
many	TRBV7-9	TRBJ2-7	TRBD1	TGTGCCAGCAGCCCGGACAGGGACGAGCAGTACTTC	CASSPDRDEQYF
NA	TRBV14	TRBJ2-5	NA	TGTGCCAGCAGCCAAGGTGGGGCCCAGTACTTC	CASSQGGAQYF
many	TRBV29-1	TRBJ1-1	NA	TGCAGCGTTGGCGGTGGGGTGAACACTGAAGCTTTCTTT	CSVGGGVNTEAFF
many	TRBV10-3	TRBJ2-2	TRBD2	TGTGCCATCAGTGAAGTGACTAGCGGGAGTTCCGGGGAGCTGTTTTTT	CAISEVTSGSSGELFF
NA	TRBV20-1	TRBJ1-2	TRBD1	TGCAGTGCTAGAGAAGACAGGGACTATGGCTACACCTTC	CSAREDRDYGYTF
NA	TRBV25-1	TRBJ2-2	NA	TGTGCCAGCAGTTGGGCAGCTTCGAACACCGGGGAGCTGTTTTTT	CASSWAASNTGELFF
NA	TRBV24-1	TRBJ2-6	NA	TGTGCCAGCGGTGCAACAGGGTCAGGGGCCAACGTCCTGACTTTC	CASGATGSGANVLTF
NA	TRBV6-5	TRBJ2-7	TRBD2	TGTGCCAGCAGCTCATCTAGCGGGAGGGCTGTCTACGAGCAGTACTTC	CASSSSSGRAVYEQYF
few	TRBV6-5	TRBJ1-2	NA	TGTGCCAGCAGTGAAGGGGTACGTCGGGGTGGCTACACCTTC	CASSEGVRRGGYTF
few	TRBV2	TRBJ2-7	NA	TGTGCCAGCAGGGGGGTCCTATCCTACGAGCAGTACTTC	CASRGVLSYEQYF
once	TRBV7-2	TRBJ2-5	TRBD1	TGTGCCTGGGGCCCGGGGGACAGGGCCGAAGAGACCCAGTACTTC	CAWGPGDRAEETQYF
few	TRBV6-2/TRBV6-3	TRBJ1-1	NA	TGTGCCAGCCAGGCTAGAGGACGGGCTTTCTTT	CASQARGRAFF
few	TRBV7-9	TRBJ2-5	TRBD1	TGCGCCAGCAGCCAGACAGGGGCATACTTCAAGAGGGAAGAGACCCAGTACTTC	CASSQTGAYFKREETQYF